The clone carrying this T cell receptor (beta chain) was recorded at least ten times. The time point denotes: newly diagnosed GD, antithyroid drugs for less than 3 months. Making the TCR library involved RNA that had been extracted from PBMCs. This sample is drawn from a study of regulatory T cells in long-lasting Graves disease. Building the TCR beta libraries relied on iRepertoire HTBI primers, and CDR3 regions underwent Arm-PCR. Each CDR3 protein is one row after TCRdb ran MiXCR on the multiplex PCR reads. The sample records some 490,000 distinct CDR3 sequences, around 12% being singletons. The germline V gene has CDR1 SQVTM and CDR2 ANQGSEA. CDR3 length: 16 amino acids. V lost 0 bases, J lost 1 base, and 5 bases stayed unmatched. These records were also assigned to another study, of T cells in Graves' hyperthyroidism and ophthalmopathy. That report adds: A set of HTBI primers served as the primers for a first-round RT-PCR of the TCR CDR3.

The TCR originated in a woman younger than 45 with Graves disease. V is TRBV29-1 and J is TRBJ2-5; 10 nucleotides align to TRBD1. This specimen was peripheral blood mononuclear cells (PBMCs), taken at new diagnosis, from a patient treated with antithyroid drugs. The DNA of the CDR3 is TGCAGCGTTGAAGACCTACGGGACAGGGGCCAAGAGACCCAGTACTTC. Its translation: CSVEDLRDRGQETQYF.